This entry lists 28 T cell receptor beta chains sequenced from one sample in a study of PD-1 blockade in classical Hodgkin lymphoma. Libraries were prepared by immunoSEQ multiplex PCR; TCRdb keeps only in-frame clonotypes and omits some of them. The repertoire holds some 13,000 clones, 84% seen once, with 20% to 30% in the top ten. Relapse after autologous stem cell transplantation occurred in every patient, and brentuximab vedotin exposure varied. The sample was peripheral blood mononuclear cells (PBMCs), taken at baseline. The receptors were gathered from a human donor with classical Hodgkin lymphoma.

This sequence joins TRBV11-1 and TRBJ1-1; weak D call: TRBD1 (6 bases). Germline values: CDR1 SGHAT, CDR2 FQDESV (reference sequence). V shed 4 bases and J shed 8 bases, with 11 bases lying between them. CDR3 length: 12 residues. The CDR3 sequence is CASSWSGTEAFF. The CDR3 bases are TGTGCCAGCAGCTGGTCAGGGACAGAAGCTTTCTTT.

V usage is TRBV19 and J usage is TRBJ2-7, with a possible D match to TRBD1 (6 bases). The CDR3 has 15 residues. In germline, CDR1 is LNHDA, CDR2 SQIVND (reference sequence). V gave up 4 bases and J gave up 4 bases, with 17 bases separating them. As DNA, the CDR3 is TGTGCCAGTAGTAAATGGGGGCAGTCCTCGTACGAGCAGTACTTC. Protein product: CASSKWGQSSYEQYF.

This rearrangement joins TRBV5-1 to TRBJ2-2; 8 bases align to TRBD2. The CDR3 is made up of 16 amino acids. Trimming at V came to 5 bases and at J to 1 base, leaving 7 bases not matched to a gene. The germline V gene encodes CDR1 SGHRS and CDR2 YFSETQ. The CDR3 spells CASRPPGLGNTGELFF. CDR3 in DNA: TGCGCCAGCAGGCCACCGGGACTAGGGAACACCGGGGAGCTGTTTTTT.

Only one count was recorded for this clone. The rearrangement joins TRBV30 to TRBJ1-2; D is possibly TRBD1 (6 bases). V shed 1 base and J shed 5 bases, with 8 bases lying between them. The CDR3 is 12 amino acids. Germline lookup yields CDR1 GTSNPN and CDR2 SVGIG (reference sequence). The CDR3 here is CAWSDTGYGYTF. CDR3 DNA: TGTGCCTGGAGTGACACAGGGTATGGCTACACCTTC.

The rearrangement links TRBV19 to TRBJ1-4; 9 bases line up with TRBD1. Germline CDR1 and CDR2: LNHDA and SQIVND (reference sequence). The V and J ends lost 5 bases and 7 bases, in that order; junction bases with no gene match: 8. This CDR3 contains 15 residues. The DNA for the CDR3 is TGTGCCAGTAGTGCACCGGGACAGGGTACTGAAAAACTGTTTTTT. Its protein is CASSAPGQGTEKLFF.

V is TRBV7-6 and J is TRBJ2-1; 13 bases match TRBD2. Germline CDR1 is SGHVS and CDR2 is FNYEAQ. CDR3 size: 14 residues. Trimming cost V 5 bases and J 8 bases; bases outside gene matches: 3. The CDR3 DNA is TGTGCCAGCAGCACTAGCGGGAGGGTTGATGAGCAGTTCTTC. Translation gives CASSTSGRVDEQFF.

CDR3 amino acids: CASSSSGTSGTYEQYF. The CDR3 DNA reads as TGTGCCAGCAGCTCTAGTGGGACTAGCGGAACCTACGAGCAGTACTTC. The rearrangement links TRBV7-8 to TRBJ2-7; 11 nucleotides match TRBD2. The CDR3 runs to 16 residues. Trimming cost V 4 bases and J 2 bases; bases outside gene matches: 7. The germline V gene has CDR1 SGHVS and CDR2 FQNEAQ.

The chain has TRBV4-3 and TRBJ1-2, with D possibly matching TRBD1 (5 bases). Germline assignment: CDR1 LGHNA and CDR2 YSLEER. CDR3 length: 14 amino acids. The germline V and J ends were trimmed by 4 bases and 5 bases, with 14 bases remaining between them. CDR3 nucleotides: TGCGCCAGCAGCCTCGAGGACAAAGGTTATGGCTACACCTTC. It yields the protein CASSLEDKGYGYTF.

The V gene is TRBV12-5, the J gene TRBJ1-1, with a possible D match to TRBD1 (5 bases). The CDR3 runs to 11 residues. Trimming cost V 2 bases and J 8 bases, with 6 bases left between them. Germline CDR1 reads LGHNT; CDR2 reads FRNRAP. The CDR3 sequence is CASGLWGEAFF. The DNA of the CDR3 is TGTGCTAGTGGTTTGTGGGGGGAAGCTTTCTTT.

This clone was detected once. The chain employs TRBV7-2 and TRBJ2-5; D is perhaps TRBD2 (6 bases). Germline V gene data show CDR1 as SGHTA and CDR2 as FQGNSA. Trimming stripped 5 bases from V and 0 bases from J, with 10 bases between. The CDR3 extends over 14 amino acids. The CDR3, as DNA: TGTGCCAGCAGCCCCCGGGGGAACCAAGAGACCCAGTACTTC. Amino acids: CASSPRGNQETQYF.

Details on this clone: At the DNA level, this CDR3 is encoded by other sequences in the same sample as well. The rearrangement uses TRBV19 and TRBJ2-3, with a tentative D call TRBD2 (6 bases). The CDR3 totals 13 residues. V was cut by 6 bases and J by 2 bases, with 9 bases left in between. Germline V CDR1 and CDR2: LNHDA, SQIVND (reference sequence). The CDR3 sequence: CASRSGSTDTQYF. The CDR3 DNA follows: TGTGCCAGTAGGAGCGGGTCCACAGATACGCAGTATTTT.

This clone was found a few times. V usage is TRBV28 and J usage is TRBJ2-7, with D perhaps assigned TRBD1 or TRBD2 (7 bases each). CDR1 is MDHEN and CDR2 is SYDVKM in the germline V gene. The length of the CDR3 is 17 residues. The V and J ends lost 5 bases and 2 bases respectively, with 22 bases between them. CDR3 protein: CASSLTGLRGGPYEQYF. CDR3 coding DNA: TGTGCCAGCAGTCTCACGGGACTCAGGGGGGGTCCCTACGAGCAGTACTTC.

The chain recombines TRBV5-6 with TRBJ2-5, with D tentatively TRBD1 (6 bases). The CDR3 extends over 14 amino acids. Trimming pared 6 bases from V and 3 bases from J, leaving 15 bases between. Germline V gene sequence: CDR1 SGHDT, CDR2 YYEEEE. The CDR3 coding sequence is TGTGCCAGCATAGGGGTCGGACAGAAAGAGACCCAGTACTTC. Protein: CASIGVGQKETQYF. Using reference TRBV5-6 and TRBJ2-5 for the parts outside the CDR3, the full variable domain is DAGVTQSPTHLIKTRGQQVTLRCSPKSGHDTVSWYQQALGQGPQFIFQYYEEEERQRGNFPDRFSGHQFPNYSSELNVNALLLGDSALYLCASIGVGQKETQYFGPGTRLLVL.

CDR3: CASTGRARTEAFF. The CDR3, as DNA: TGTGCCAGCACTGGAAGGGCGAGAACTGAAGCTTTCTTT. The chain is built from TRBV6-1 and TRBJ1-1; no clear D gene. Trimming pared 7 bases from V and 5 bases from J, leaving 14 bases between. CDR3 length: 13 residues. The germline CDR1 and CDR2 sequences are MNHNS and SASEGT.

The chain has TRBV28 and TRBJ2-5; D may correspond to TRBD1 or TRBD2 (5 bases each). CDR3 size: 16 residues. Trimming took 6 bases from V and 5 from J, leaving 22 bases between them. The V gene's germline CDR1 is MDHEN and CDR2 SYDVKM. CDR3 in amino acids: CASSPGLIRAGETQYF. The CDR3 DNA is TGTGCCAGCAGCCCGGGGCTGATCCGTGCAGGGGAGACCCAGTACTTC. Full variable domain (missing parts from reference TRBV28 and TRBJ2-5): DVKVTQSSRYLVKRTGEKVFLECVQDMDHENMFWYRQDPGLGLRLIYFSYDVKMKEKGDIPEGYSVSREKKERFSLILESASTNQTSMYLCASSPGLIRAGETQYFGPGTRLLVL.

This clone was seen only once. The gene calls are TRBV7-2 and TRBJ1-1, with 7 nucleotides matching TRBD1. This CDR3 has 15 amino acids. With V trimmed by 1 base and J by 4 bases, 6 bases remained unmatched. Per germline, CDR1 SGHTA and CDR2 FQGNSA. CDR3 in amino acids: CASSLVTGVGTEAFF. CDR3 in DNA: TGTGCCAGCAGCTTAGTCACAGGGGTGGGCACTGAAGCTTTCTTT.

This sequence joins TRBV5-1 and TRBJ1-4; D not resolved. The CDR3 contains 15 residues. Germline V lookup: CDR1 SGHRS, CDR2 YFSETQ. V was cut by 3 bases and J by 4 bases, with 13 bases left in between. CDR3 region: CASSSTGQYNEKLFF. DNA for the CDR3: TGCGCCAGCAGCTCCACCGGGCAGTATAATGAAAAACTGTTTTTT.

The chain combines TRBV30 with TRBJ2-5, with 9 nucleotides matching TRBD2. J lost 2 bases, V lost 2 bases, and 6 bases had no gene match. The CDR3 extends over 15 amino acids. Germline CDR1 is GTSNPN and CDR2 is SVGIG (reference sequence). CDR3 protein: CAWSKLAGTQETQYF. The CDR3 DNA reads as TGTGCCTGGAGTAAACTAGCGGGTACTCAAGAGACCCAGTACTTC.

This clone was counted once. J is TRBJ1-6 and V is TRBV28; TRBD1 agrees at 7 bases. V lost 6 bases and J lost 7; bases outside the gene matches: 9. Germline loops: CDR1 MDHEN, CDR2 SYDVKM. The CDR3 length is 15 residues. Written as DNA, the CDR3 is TGTGCCAGCAGGCTGGAAGGGGGCCCGAATTCACCCCTCCACTTT. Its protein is CASRLEGGPNSPLHF.

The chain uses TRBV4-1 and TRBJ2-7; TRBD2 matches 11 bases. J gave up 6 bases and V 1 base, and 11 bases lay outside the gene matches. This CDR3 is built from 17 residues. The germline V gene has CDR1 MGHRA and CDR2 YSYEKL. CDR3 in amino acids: CASSQVRLVAGGVEQYF. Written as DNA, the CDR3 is TGCGCCAGCAGCCAAGTTCGGCTTGTAGCGGGAGGGGTCGAGCAGTACTTC.

CDR3 in amino acids: CASSPERVSYNEQFF. CDR3 nucleotides: TGTGCCAGCTCACCTGAGAGGGTCTCCTACAATGAGCAGTTCTTC. The chain links TRBV18 to TRBJ2-1; possibly TRBD2 for D (5 bases). Trimming took off 3 bases at V and 0 bases at J, with 9 bases between the two ends. The germline gives CDR1 KGHSH, CDR2 LQKENI. The CDR3 spans 15 residues.

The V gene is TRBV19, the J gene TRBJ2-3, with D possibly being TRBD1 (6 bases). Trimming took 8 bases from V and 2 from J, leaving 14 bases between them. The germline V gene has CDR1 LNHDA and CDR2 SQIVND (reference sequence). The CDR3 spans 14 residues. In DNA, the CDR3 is TGTGCCAGTCGACAGGCCGGTTTCACAGATACGCAGTATTTT. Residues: CASRQAGFTDTQYF.

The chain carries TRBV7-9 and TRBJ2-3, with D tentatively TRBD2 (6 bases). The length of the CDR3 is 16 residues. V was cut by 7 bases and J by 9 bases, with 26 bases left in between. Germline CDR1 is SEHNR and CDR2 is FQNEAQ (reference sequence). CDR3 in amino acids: CASNSAGSTLRLTQYF. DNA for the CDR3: TGTGCCAGCAACTCGGCCGGGAGCACGCTTCGGCTGACGCAGTATTTT.

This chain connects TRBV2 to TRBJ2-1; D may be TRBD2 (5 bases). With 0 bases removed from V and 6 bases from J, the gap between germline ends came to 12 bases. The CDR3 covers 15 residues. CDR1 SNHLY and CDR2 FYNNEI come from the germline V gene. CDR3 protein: CASSEAGIGANEQFF. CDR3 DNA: TGTGCCAGCAGTGAAGCCGGGATAGGTGCCAATGAGCAGTTCTTC.

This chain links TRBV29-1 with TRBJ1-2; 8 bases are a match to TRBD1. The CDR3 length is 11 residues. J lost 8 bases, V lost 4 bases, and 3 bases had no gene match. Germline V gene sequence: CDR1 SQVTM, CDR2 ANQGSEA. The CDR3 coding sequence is TGCAGCGTTGCACAGGGGGGAGGCTACACCTTC. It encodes CSVAQGGGYTF.

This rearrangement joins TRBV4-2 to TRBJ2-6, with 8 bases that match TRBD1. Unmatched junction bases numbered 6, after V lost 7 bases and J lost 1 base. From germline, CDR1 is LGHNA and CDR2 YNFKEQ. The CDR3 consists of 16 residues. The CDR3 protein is CASTGTGVSGANVLTF. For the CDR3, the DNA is TGTGCCAGCACCGGGACAGGTGTGTCTGGGGCCAACGTCCTGACTTTC.

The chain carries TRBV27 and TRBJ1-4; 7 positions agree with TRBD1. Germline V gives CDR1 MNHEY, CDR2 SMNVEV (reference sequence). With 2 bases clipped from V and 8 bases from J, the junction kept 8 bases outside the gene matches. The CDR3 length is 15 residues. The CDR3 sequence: CASSLEYRGWEKLFF. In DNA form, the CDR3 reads TGTGCCAGCAGTTTAGAGTACAGGGGTTGGGAAAAACTGTTTTTT.

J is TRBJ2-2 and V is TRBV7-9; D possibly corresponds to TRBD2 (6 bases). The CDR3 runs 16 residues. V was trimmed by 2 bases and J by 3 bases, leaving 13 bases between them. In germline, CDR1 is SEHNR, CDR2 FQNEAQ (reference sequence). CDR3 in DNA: TGTGCCAGCAGCTTACCCCCAGGGAGGTACACCGGGGAGCTGTTTTTT. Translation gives CASSLPPGRYTGELFF.